The 19 T cell receptor beta chains given below trace back to one sample, sequenced in a study of CD8 T cells in ankylosing spondylitis. Overall study results and limits: A TCR beta motif of about eight highly homologous variants appeared characteristic of ankylosing spondylitis blood.

TCRdb used MiXCR to reprocess the 5' RACE reads, holding one entry per CDR3 protein. The data contain over 700,000 distinct CDR3 sequences, under 20% of them singletons. These TCRs' antigens remain unknown. Source material: blood, either unsorted or a sorted T cell fraction (not recorded which). These TCRs come from a male donor with ankylosing spondylitis.

This chain connects TRBV5-1 to TRBJ1-1, with 11 bases aligning to TRBD1. The CDR3 has 16 residues. The trim removed 4 bases at V and 1 base at J, leaving 6 bases unmatched. Germline V gene data show CDR1 as SGHRS and CDR2 as YFSETQ. The CDR3 here is CASSTRTGGRNTEAFF. For the CDR3, the DNA is TGCGCCAGCAGCACCCGGACAGGGGGCAGGAACACTGAAGCTTTCTTT.

A few counts support this clonotype. Relative to the germline gene, one junction end is altered; a read error may explain this. The chain has TRBV6-8 and TRBJ2-7, with D perhaps given as TRBD1 or TRBD2 (5 bases each). The CDR3 is 11 amino acids. The germline CDR1 and CDR2 sequences are MNHGY and SAAAGT. The CDR3 nucleotides are TGTGCCAGCAGTTACTCGAGGGACGAGCCCTTC. Its translation: CASSYSRDEPF.

The chain recombines TRBV12-3 or TRBV12-4 with TRBJ1-2; 10 bases are shared with TRBD1. The V gene end was trimmed by 1 base and the J gene end by 13 bases; junction bases not matched to a gene: 3. The CDR3 length is 12 residues. DNA of the CDR3: TGTGCCAGCAGTTTAGGGGGACAGGGGATCACCTTC. Protein product: CASSLGGQGITF.

CDR3 sequence: CATSRVRQGAEKLFF. CDR3 nucleotide sequence: TGTGCCACCAGCAGAGTCCGGCAGGGGGCGGAAAAACTGTTTTTT. The chain employs TRBV15 and TRBJ1-4; TRBD1 matches at 8 bases. J lost 8 bases, V lost 1 base, and 6 bases had no gene match. Germline CDR1 LNHNV, CDR2 YYDKDF (reference sequence). The CDR3 length is 15 residues.

The table lists this clonotype with a few counts. Mismatch with germline at one junction end may stem from a read error. The V and J genes are TRBV7-6 and TRBJ2-5, with D possibly being TRBD2 (5 bases). Germline assignment: CDR1 SGHVS and CDR2 FNYEAQ. The CDR3 is made up of 14 amino acids. The CDR3 bases are TGTGCCAGCAGCTTAATGCCGGCGGAGGAGACCCAGTATTTC. It translates to CASSLMPAEETQYF. Variable domain in full (rest from reference TRBV7-6 and TRBJ2-5): GAGVSQSPRYKVTKRGQDVALRCDPISGHVSLYWYRQALGQGPEFLTYFNYEAQQDKSGLPNDRFSAERPEGSISTLTIQRTEQRDSAMYRCASSLMPAEETQYFGPGTRLLVL.

In its sample, this clonotype was seen a few times. V gene TRBV29-1 combines with J gene TRBJ2-7; 9 bases are shared with TRBD2. Germline-derived CDR1 and CDR2 are SQVTM and ANQGSEA. The V segment lost 6 bases and the J segment 3 bases; nucleotides outside the gene matches: 15. This CDR3 region has 16 residues. CDR3 loop: CSVQPTGTSFIYEQYF. The CDR3 DNA follows: TGCAGCGTCCAACCAACCGGGACTAGCTTCATCTACGAGCAGTACTTC.

This clonotype was found many times. The chain couples TRBV11-2 to TRBJ2-1; 7 nucleotides align to TRBD1. With 5 bases clipped from V and 0 bases from J, the junction kept 4 bases outside the gene matches. The V gene's germline CDR1 is SGHAT and CDR2 FQNNGV. CDR3 size: 15 residues. CDR3 bases: TGTGCCAGCAGCCAACAGGGGAGCTCCTACAATGAGCAGTTCTTC. Translating gives CASSQQGSSYNEQFF. The variable domain in full, with the rest retrieved from reference TRBV11-2 and TRBJ2-1, is EAGVAQSPRYKIIEKRQSVAFWCNPISGHATLYWYQQILGQGPKLLIQFQNNGVVDDSQLPKDRFSAERLKGVDSTLKIQPAKLEDSAVYLCASSQQGSSYNEQFFGPGTRLTVL.

This clonotype turned up a few times. CDR3 coding DNA: TGCGCCAGCAGCTTGGGACAGGGAGGGACCCAGTACTTC. Translation: CASSLGQGGTQYF. This rearrangement joins TRBV5-1 to TRBJ2-5, with D perhaps TRBD1 (7 bases). V lost 0 bases and J lost 7, with 10 bases in between. CDR3 length equals 13 residues. The germline CDR1 and CDR2 sequences are SGHRS and YFSETQ.

The V and J genes are TRBV4-1 and TRBJ2-5, with D tentatively TRBD1 (6 bases). There are 15 residues in the CDR3. The V end lost 1 base, the J end lost 4 bases, and 13 bases lay between the germline ends. From germline, CDR1 is MGHRA and CDR2 YSYEKL. In nucleotides, the CDR3 is TGCGCCAGCAGCCAAGCGCTGGGGGCAGGAGAGACCCAGTACTTC. Protein sequence: CASSQALGAGETQYF.

The rearrangement links TRBV4-2 to TRBJ2-7; D ambiguous. The CDR3 runs 15 residues. Germline-derived CDR1 and CDR2 are LGHNA and YNFKEQ. Trimming left V 4 bases short and J 4 bases short, with 17 bases between. The CDR3 DNA reads TGTGCCAGCAGCCCACAATATTCGCCAGAGTACGAGCAGTACTTC. The encoded protein is CASSPQYSPEYEQYF.

The V gene is TRBV10-3, the J gene TRBJ1-2; D is perhaps TRBD1 (5 bases). Trimming removed 10 bases at V and 5 bases at J, with 20 bases between. The CDR3 has 14 amino acids. The germline gives CDR1 ENHRY, CDR2 SYGVKD. In DNA, the CDR3 is TGTGCCACCGGAGCTCTAGGGGTCGGGTATGGCTACACCTTC. Translating it yields CATGALGVGYGYTF.

The chain couples TRBV19 to TRBJ2-7; tentatively, D is TRBD1 or TRBD2 (5 bases each). Germline V lookup: CDR1 LNHDA, CDR2 SQIVND (reference sequence). V lost 1 base to trimming and J lost 3 bases, with 10 bases between them. The CDR3 length is 14 residues. The CDR3 DNA reads as TGTGCCAGTAGTATAGGATGGGGGTTCTACGAGCAGTACTTC. As protein: CASSIGWGFYEQYF.

V and J are TRBV3-1 and TRBJ2-1; D possibly corresponds to TRBD2 (6 bases). V gave up 4 bases and J gave up 7 bases, with 20 bases separating them. The CDR3 is 16 amino acids. Germline values: CDR1 LGHDT, CDR2 YNNKEL (reference sequence). The chain's CDR3 is CASSPSSGGRRNEQFF. CDR3 nucleotide sequence: TGTGCCAGCAGCCCCTCCTCCGGGGGAAGGAGGAATGAGCAGTTCTTC.

This clonotype was seen a handful of times. The chain recombines TRBV7-2 with TRBJ2-7; perhaps TRBD2 as D (6 bases). With 0 bases removed from V and 3 bases from J, the gap between germline ends came to 9 bases. The V gene's germline CDR1 is SGHTA and CDR2 FQGNSA. The CDR3 is 14 amino acids. CDR3 bases: TGTGCCAGCAGCTTAGCCTTGCGGGACTACGAGCAGTACTTC. Its protein product is CASSLALRDYEQYF.

This clonotype showed up just a few times. This sequence joins TRBV5-6 and TRBJ1-1, with D hard to call. The V gene's germline CDR1 is SGHDT and CDR2 YYEEEE. V was shortened by 0 bases and J by 11 bases, with 11 bases between the two germline ends. CDR3 size: 12 residues. CDR3 bases: TGTGCCAGCAGCTTGGACCCCCGGTACGCTTTCTTT. Translation: CASSLDPRYAFF. Filled out from reference TRBV5-6 and TRBJ1-1, the complete variable domain reads DAGVTQSPTHLIKTRGQQVTLRCSPKSGHDTVSWYQQALGQGPQFIFQYYEEEERQRGNFPDRFSGHQFPNYSSELNVNALLLGDSALYLCASSLDPRYAFFGQGTRLTVV.

A few counts support this clonotype. The chain carries TRBV6-5 and TRBJ2-2; D is uncertain. CDR3 length equals 16 residues. The V end lost 0 bases, the J end lost 4 bases, and 12 bases lay between the germline ends. Per the germline V gene, CDR1 is MNHEY and CDR2 is SVGAGI. The CDR3 region has the DNA TGTGCCAGCAGTTACTCGGGGTGGGGTAGCACCGGGGAGCTGTTTTTT. It translates to CASSYSGWGSTGELFF.

The rearrangement links TRBV28 to TRBJ2-7; a weak D match, TRBD1 (6 bases). CDR3 size: 15 residues. CDR1 and CDR2 (germline): MDHEN, SYDVKM. The germline V and J ends were trimmed by 5 bases and 0 bases, with 14 bases remaining between them. In nucleotides, the CDR3 is TGTGCCAGCAGTGATGACAGGCTTAGCTCCTACGAGCAGTACTTC. Its translation: CASSDDRLSSYEQYF. Variable domain in full (rest from reference TRBV28 and TRBJ2-7): DVKVTQSSRYLVKRTGEKVFLECVQDMDHENMFWYRQDPGLGLRLIYFSYDVKMKEKGDIPEGYSVSREKKERFSLILESASTNQTSMYLCASSDDRLSSYEQYFGPGTRLTVT.

This clonotype has just a few counts. V usage is TRBV4-2 and J usage is TRBJ2-2, with 11 bases that match TRBD1. Germline V lookup: CDR1 LGHNA, CDR2 YNFKEQ. Trimming took 5 bases from V and 2 from J; bases not matched to a gene: 13. This CDR3 spans 19 amino acids. CDR3 bases: TGTGCCAGCAGCACCGCCCTCATCGGGACAGGGGGTAACACCGGGGAGCTGTTTTTT. Translating it yields CASSTALIGTGGNTGELFF.

This clonotype appeared a few times. The rearrangement joins TRBV6-6 to TRBJ1-2; no definite D call. The CDR3 contains 11 residues. V was shortened by 6 bases and J by 8 bases, with 10 bases between the two germline ends. Per germline, CDR1 MNHNY and CDR2 SVGAGI (reference sequence). For the CDR3, the DNA is TGTGCCAGCAGCCCCAGTCGGGGCTACACCTTC. Protein sequence: CASSPSRGYTF.